A selection of T cell receptor beta chains follows, all from one sample in a study of shared clonotypes between healthy human individuals. The protocol was immunoSEQ multiplex PCR, while the TCRdb copy is restricted to in-frame clones and leaves out a portion. The table lists 1,500,000 or so clones, less than 99% of them singletons. Sequencing input: naive CD4+ T cells sorted from blood. The origin of the receptors is a man aged 25 to 40 in good health. The CDR3 runs from the conserved cysteine through the conserved F or W. A D gene is named only where the DNA matches it firmly. Clone size is shown for a subset of rows, as once, few, many or a class of expanded clone.

j_gene,abundance,d_gene,v_gene,CDR3aa,CDR3nt
TRBJ2-5,once,NA,TRBV2,CASSEGLSQETQYF,TGTGCCAGCAGTGAAGGACTAAGCCAAGAGACCCAGTACTTC
TRBJ2-3,once,NA,TRBV7-9,CASSLASVADTQYF,TGTGCCAGCAGCTTAGCCTCCGTCGCAGATACGCAGTATTTT
TRBJ2-7,NA,NA,TRBV7-9,CASSPAGPQKEQYF,TGTGCCAGCAGCCCTGCGGGGCCTCAAAAGGAGCAGTACTTC
TRBJ1-2,NA,TRBD1,TRBV9,CASSASYPGQNYGYTF,TGTGCCAGCAGCGCGAGCTACCCGGGACAGAATTATGGCTACACCTTC
TRBJ2-3,NA,NA,TRBV9,CASSNGPEGADTQYF,TGTGCCAGCAGCAACGGGCCCGAAGGAGCAGATACGCAGTATTTT
TRBJ2-3,NA,TRBD2,TRBV5-4,CASNRGLAASTDTQYF,TGTGCCAGCAACCGGGGACTAGCGGCTAGCACAGATACGCAGTATTTT
TRBJ1-5,NA,NA,TRBV15,CATSRVLEQPQHF,TGTGCCACCAGCAGAGTGTTGGAACAGCCCCAGCATTTT
TRBJ1-5,NA,NA,TRBV7-9,CASSLVTGSLDQPQHF,TGTGCCAGCAGCTTAGTAACAGGGAGTTTGGATCAGCCCCAGCATTTT
TRBJ2-1,NA,NA,TRBV5-1,CASSLSSNNEQFF,TGCGCCAGCAGCTTGTCCAGCAACAATGAGCAGTTCTTC
TRBJ1-2,NA,TRBD1,TRBV19,CASSVLQGTYEGYTF,TGTGCCAGTAGTGTTCTACAGGGGACCTATGAGGGCTACACCTTC